The rows below give T cell receptor beta chains drawn from one sample of a study of human T cells and chemical hapten exposure. TCRdb passed the RACE reads through MiXCR, listing each CDR3 protein once. This table holds 55,000 to 75,000 distinct CDR3 sequences, approximately 6.1% found once. Source material: whole blood. All receptors come from a female donor in good health. Some clones in this sample may be carry-over from other donors' samples. Each CDR3 is given with its conserved first and last residue. D genes are given only for firm matches. Clone size is given for some rows only: seen once, a few or many times, or a class if the clone is expanded.

clone size: many
V gene: TRBV15
D gene: .
J gene: TRBJ2-1
CDR3 protein: CATSSPTIQFF
CDR3 DNA: TGTGCCACCAGCAGCCCCACCATTCAGTTCTTC

clone size: .
V gene: TRBV15
D gene: TRBD1
J gene: TRBJ2-5
CDR3 protein: CATNNVPQGTGDTLTPRETQYF
CDR3 DNA: TGTGCCACCAACAACGTACCGCAGGGGACAGGGGACACATTAACTCCTAGGGAGACCCAGTACTTC

clone size: many
V gene: TRBV4-2
D gene: TRBD2
J gene: TRBJ2-7
CDR3 protein: CASSQEEGGQYEQYF
CDR3 DNA: TGTGCCAGCAGCCAAGAGGAGGGAGGGCAGTACGAGCAGTACTTC

clone size: .
V gene: TRBV28
D gene: TRBD1
J gene: TRBJ2-7
CDR3 protein: CASSSEQGWSYEQYF
CDR3 DNA: TGTGCCAGCAGTTCCGAACAGGGGTGGTCCTACGAGCAGTACTTC

clone size: many
V gene: TRBV5-1
D gene: .
J gene: TRBJ1-1
CDR3 protein: CASSLEGQMNTEAFF
CDR3 DNA: TGCGCCAGCAGCTTGGAAGGTCAGATGAACACTGAAGCTTTCTTT

clone size: .
V gene: TRBV7-9
D gene: .
J gene: TRBJ1-4
CDR3 protein: CASSVAEGLQEKLFF
CDR3 DNA: TGTGCCAGCTCCGTGGCGGAGGGCCTTCAGGAAAAACTGTTTTTT

clone size: few
V gene: TRBV4-3
D gene: .
J gene: TRBJ2-7
CDR3 protein: CASSQGVGQVWEQYF
CDR3 DNA: TGCGCCAGCAGCCAAGGAGTTGGACAAGTATGGGAGCAGTACTTC

clone size: .
V gene: TRBV28
D gene: .
J gene: TRBJ1-1
CDR3 protein: CAGRRTLEAFF
CDR3 DNA: TGTGCCGGCAGAAGGACACTTGAAGCTTTCTTT

clone size: many
V gene: TRBV15
D gene: .
J gene: TRBJ2-7
CDR3 protein: CATSPAGGHLSYEQYF
CDR3 DNA: TGTGCCACCAGCCCGGCTGGGGGACACCTATCCTACGAGCAGTACTTC

clone size: many
V gene: TRBV5-1
D gene: .
J gene: TRBJ2-3
CDR3 protein: CASSLRADTQYF
CDR3 DNA: TGCGCCAGCAGCTTGAGGGCAGATACGCAGTATTTT

clone size: .
V gene: TRBV7-2
D gene: TRBD2
J gene: TRBJ2-5
CDR3 protein: CASSPLGLAGPVGLLETQYF
CDR3 DNA: TGTGCCAGCAGCCCCCTGGGACTAGCGGGACCGGTGGGCCTATTGGAGACCCAGTACTTC

clone size: many
V gene: TRBV20-1
D gene: TRBD2
J gene: TRBJ2-3
CDR3 protein: CSVGTSGRDTQYF
CDR3 DNA: TGCAGTGTCGGGACTAGCGGGAGAGATACGCAGTATTTT

clone size: .
V gene: TRBV27
D gene: .
J gene: TRBJ2-7
CDR3 protein: CATWTGNYEQYF
CDR3 DNA: TGTGCCACCTGGACTGGGAACTACGAGCAGTACTTC

clone size: few
V gene: TRBV20-1
D gene: .
J gene: TRBJ2-7
CDR3 protein: CSARDREQRLSEEQYF
CDR3 DNA: TGCAGTGCTAGAGATAGGGAACAGCGGCTTTCTGAAGAGCAGTACTTC

clone size: many
V gene: TRBV5-1
D gene: TRBD1
J gene: TRBJ2-1
CDR3 protein: CASSPGQAYNEQFF
CDR3 DNA: TGCGCCAGCAGCCCGGGACAGGCCTACAATGAGCAGTTCTTC

clone size: few
V gene: TRBV20-1
D gene: .
J gene: TRBJ2-7
CDR3 protein: CSAFSGSYEQYF
CDR3 DNA: TGCAGTGCTTTTAGCGGATCCTACGAGCAGTACTTC

clone size: many
V gene: TRBV7-8
D gene: .
J gene: TRBJ1-1
CDR3 protein: CASGQPHKDTEAFF
CDR3 DNA: TGTGCCAGCGGACAACCCCACAAGGACACTGAAGCTTTCTTT

clone size: many
V gene: TRBV20-1
D gene: .
J gene: TRBJ2-3
CDR3 protein: CSASRGTSTDTQYF
CDR3 DNA: TGCAGTGCTAGTCGGGGTACTAGCACAGATACGCAGTATTTT

clone size: many
V gene: TRBV29-1
D gene: TRBD2
J gene: TRBJ2-7
CDR3 protein: CSVEVRDSGVPREQYF
CDR3 DNA: TGCAGCGTTGAAGTTAGGGATAGCGGGGTTCCGCGGGAGCAGTACTTC

clone size: few
V gene: TRBV4-1
D gene: .
J gene: TRBJ1-3
CDR3 protein: CASSLPRDTGNTIYF
CDR3 DNA: TGCGCCAGCAGCCTTCCCCGGGACACCGGAAACACCATATATTTT

clone size: few
V gene: TRBV3-1
D gene: TRBD2
J gene: TRBJ2-3
CDR3 protein: CASSRVAGSTDTQYF
CDR3 DNA: TGTGCCAGCAGCCGAGTAGCGGGAAGCACAGATACGCAGTATTTT

clone size: many
V gene: TRBV20-1
D gene: TRBD1
J gene: TRBJ1-6
CDR3 protein: CSARDYGGSGGNSPLHF
CDR3 DNA: TGCAGTGCTAGAGATTATGGTGGGTCAGGGGGCAATTCACCCCTCCACTTT

clone size: many
V gene: TRBV5-1
D gene: TRBD1
J gene: TRBJ2-1
CDR3 protein: CASSLVGQGLPEQFF
CDR3 DNA: TGCGCCAGCAGCTTGGTGGGACAGGGTCTGCCTGAGCAGTTCTTC

clone size: few
V gene: TRBV5-1
D gene: TRBD1
J gene: TRBJ1-1
CDR3 protein: CASSWDRGLMNTEAFF
CDR3 DNA: TGCGCCAGCAGCTGGGACAGGGGGCTAATGAACACTGAAGCTTTCTTT

clone size: many
V gene: TRBV20-1
D gene: .
J gene: TRBJ2-7
CDR3 protein: CSARYGAISDEQYF
CDR3 DNA: TGCAGTGCTAGATACGGAGCGATTTCGGACGAGCAGTACTTC

clone size: many
V gene: TRBV6-1
D gene: TRBD1
J gene: TRBJ1-4
CDR3 protein: CASSEEAGTGGEKLFF
CDR3 DNA: TGTGCCAGCAGTGAAGAGGCGGGGACAGGGGGCGAAAAACTGTTTTTT

clone size: .
V gene: TRBV2
D gene: TRBD2
J gene: TRBJ2-3
CDR3 protein: CASSAGLAGGLRDTQYF
CDR3 DNA: TGTGCCAGCAGTGCTGGACTAGCGGGAGGGTTGCGAGATACGCAGTATTTT